This passage covers 30 T cell receptor beta chains from one sample sequenced in a study of T cell repertoires in cytomegalovirus infection (dated by TCRdb to between 2018 and 2020). Sequencing took place on an Illumina HiSeq 1500. The public sequencing data were trimmed at Q25 with fastp and processed into clonotypes with MiXCR by TCRdb, which kept only in-frame beta chains. Every distinct CDR3 protein forms one entry, paired with its most common genes and DNA. The sample yields some 180,000 distinct CDR3 sequences; approximately 19% were counted once. The top ten clones comprise around 3.2% of the sample. Sequenced sample: PBMCs. The receptors were sampled from a human donor in good health (CMV status not recorded). Some clones in this sample may be carry-over from other donors' samples.

This clonotype was picked up a small number of times. V and J are TRBV19 and TRBJ1-5; D perhaps matches TRBD1 (5 bases). Germline-derived CDR1 and CDR2 are LNHDA and SQIVND (reference sequence). Trimming took 7 bases from V and 0 from J, leaving 16 bases between them. The CDR3 is 16 amino acids. The CDR3 DNA reads as TGTGCCAGTACCCGATCCGGGACCGTTAGCAATCAGCCCCAGCATTTT. Its protein is CASTRSGTVSNQPQHF.

This clonotype was observed a few times. The J gene is TRBJ2-1, the V gene TRBV11-3; TRBD1 or TRBD2 may be the D gene (7 bases each). This CDR3 is built from 17 residues. V lost 0 bases, J lost 7 bases, and 19 bases lay in between. CDR1 is SGHNT and CDR2 is YENEEA in the germline V gene. The CDR3 loop reads CASSLDPIRQGGNEQFF. The CDR3 coding sequence is TGTGCCAGCAGCTTAGACCCGATTAGGCAGGGGGGGAATGAGCAGTTCTTC.

This clonotype was seen at least ten times. CDR3 in amino acids: CASSQSRVDGYTF. The CDR3 nucleotides read TGTGCCAGCAGCCAAAGTCGAGTGGATGGCTACACCTTC. The chain joins TRBV7-8 to TRBJ1-2; no firm D call. The CDR3 has 13 residues. Trimming pared 5 bases from V and 6 bases from J, leaving 13 bases between. Germline-derived CDR1 and CDR2 are SGHVS and FQNEAQ.

This clonotype was detected many times. This chain connects TRBV7-9 to TRBJ2-7; D unresolved. The V and J ends lost 1 base and 0 bases respectively, with 7 bases between them. Germline values: CDR1 SEHNR, CDR2 FQNEAQ (reference sequence). There are 14 residues in the CDR3. Here the CDR3 reads CASSLGQVSYEQYF. CDR3 coding DNA: TGTGCCAGCAGCTTAGGCCAGGTCTCCTACGAGCAGTACTTC. Combining the CDR3 with reference TRBV7-9 and TRBJ2-7 gives the whole variable domain DTGVSQNPRHKITKRGQNVTFRCDPISEHNRLYWYRQTLGQGPEFLTYFQNEAQLEKSRLLSDRFSAERPKGSFSTLEIQRTEQGDSAMYLCASSLGQVSYEQYFGPGTRLTVT.

This sequence joins TRBV11-1 and TRBJ2-3; 10 nucleotides match TRBD2. J lost 14 bases, V lost 3 bases, and 20 bases had no gene match. Per the germline V gene, CDR1 is SGHAT and CDR2 is FQDESV (reference sequence). CDR3 length: 17 amino acids. The CDR3 loop is CASSLAALAGAVVSTYF. The CDR3 DNA is TGTGCCAGCAGCTTGGCGGCTCTAGCGGGGGCCGTGGTATCTACGTATTTT. Variable domain in full (rest from reference TRBV11-1 and TRBJ2-3): EAEVAQSPRYKITEKSQAVAFWCDPISGHATLYWYRQILGQGPELLVQFQDESVVDDSQLPKDRFSAERLKGVDSTLKIQPAELGDSAMYLCASSLAALAGAVVSTYFGPGTRLTVL.

This clonotype was found a few times. The CDR3 DNA is TGTGCCAGCAGTTTGATGAGCGGGAGTTCTTACAATGAGCAGTTCTTC. This sequence encodes CASSLMSGSSYNEQFF. V gene TRBV28 combines with J gene TRBJ2-1, with TRBD2 matching over 8 bases. The V and J ends lost 3 bases and 4 bases, in that order; junction bases with no gene match: 8. The CDR3 length is 16 residues. In germline, CDR1 is MDHEN, CDR2 SYDVKM.

This rearrangement joins TRBV7-9 to TRBJ1-4, with 11 bases matching TRBD1. Germline lookup yields CDR1 SEHNR and CDR2 FQNEAQ (reference sequence). The CDR3 totals 16 residues. The ends lost 5 bases at V and 7 bases at J; junction bases unmatched: 9. CDR3 loop: CASSLLGTGGSEKLFF. CDR3 in DNA: TGTGCCAGCAGCCTGCTCGGGACAGGGGGAAGTGAAAAACTGTTTTTT.

The chain has TRBV19 and TRBJ2-3, with D possibly matching TRBD2 (5 bases). Trimming took off 5 bases at V and 1 base at J, with 10 bases between the two ends. Germline V gives CDR1 LNHDA, CDR2 SQIVND (reference sequence). The CDR3 sequence is 14 residues long. This CDR3 is CASSDAGRTDTQYF. CDR3 in DNA: TGTGCCAGTAGTGATGCGGGCCGCACAGATACGCAGTATTTT.

Worth noting for this clonotype: A read error is possible here, since a much larger clone lies one base away. This rearrangement joins TRBV11-2 to TRBJ2-2; D not certain. The CDR3 consists of 14 residues. CDR1 is SGHAT and CDR2 is FQNNGV in the germline V gene. V was pared by 5 bases and J by 4 bases, with 11 bases between. The chain's CDR3 is CASSQPLFTGELFF. The CDR3 coding sequence is TGTGCCAGCAGCCAGCCACTATTCACCGGGGAGCTGTTTTTT.

As regards this clonotype: An end of the junction differs from the germline gene, which may be a read error. V is TRBV20-1 and J is TRBJ2-1, with D uncertain. Germline-derived CDR1 and CDR2 are DFQATT and SNEGSKA (reference sequence). The CDR3 loop spans 15 amino acids. CDR3 bases: TGCAGTGCAAGAGATTCGGGCCTTACTAATAATGAGCAGTTCTTC. It yields the protein CSARDSGLTNNEQFF.

The chain links TRBV5-6 to TRBJ1-2, with D maybe TRBD1 (5 bases). The length of the CDR3 is 16 residues. Germline lookup yields CDR1 SGHDT and CDR2 YYEEEE. The V end lost 3 bases, the J end lost 4 bases, and 19 bases lay between the germline ends. CDR3 nucleotides: TGTGCCAGCAGCTGGATCAGTCAGGGTTCTAGCTATGGCTACACCTTC. It is translated as CASSWISQGSSYGYTF.

This chain uses TRBV20-1 with TRBJ2-5; 8 nucleotides line up with TRBD1. The CDR3 length is 12 residues. V was clipped by 5 bases and J by 3 bases; unmatched bases: 2. Germline CDR1 reads DFQATT; CDR2 reads SNEGSKA (reference sequence). The CDR3 bases are TGCAGTGCTTCGACAGGGGAAGAGACCCAGTACTTC. Amino acids: CSASTGEETQYF.

This clonotype came up a few times. V is TRBV12-3 or TRBV12-4 and J is TRBJ1-5; 9 nucleotides line up with TRBD1. The CDR3 sequence is 14 residues long. Trimming removed 7 bases from V and 5 bases from J; junction bases left unmatched: 6. CDR3 in DNA: TGTGCCAGCACCATGGGACAGGGATATCAGCCCCAGCATTTT. As protein: CASTMGQGYQPQHF.

This clonotype was counted a few times. V and J are TRBV19 and TRBJ1-1; no firm D call. V shed 5 bases and J shed 0 bases, with 13 bases lying between them. Germline CDR1 is LNHDA and CDR2 is SQIVND (reference sequence). The CDR3 has 15 residues. CDR3 nucleotides: TGTGCCAGTAGTGTCCAGGCGAGAATGAACACTGAAGCTTTCTTT. Translation: CASSVQARMNTEAFF. Variable domain in full (rest from reference TRBV19 and TRBJ1-1): DGGITQSPKYLFRKEGQNVTLSCEQNLNHDAMYWYRQDPGQGLRLIYYSQIVNDFQKGDIAEGYSVSREKKESFPLTVTSAQKNPTAFYLCASSVQARMNTEAFFGQGTRLTVV.

The genes are TRBV29-1 and TRBJ2-5; a possible D gene is TRBD1 (7 bases). There are 12 residues in the CDR3. Germline V gene data show CDR1 as SQVTM and CDR2 as ANQGSEA. V lost 7 bases to trimming and J lost 4 bases, with 13 bases between them. CDR3 sequence (DNA): TGCAGCGCGGCGGGACAGCCAGAGACCCAGTACTTC. It encodes CSAAGQPETQYF.

This clonotype has ten or more counts. This rearrangement joins TRBV7-6 to TRBJ2-1; no reliable D call. Germline-derived CDR1 and CDR2 are SGHVS and FNYEAQ. This CDR3 region has 13 residues. Trimming took 3 bases from V and 3 from J, leaving 6 bases between them. CDR3 DNA sequence: TGTGCCAGCAGCTTTTCGATCTACAATGAGCAGTTCTTC. Protein product: CASSFSIYNEQFF.

In this sample, this clonotype turned up many times. The genes are TRBV7-2 and TRBJ2-4, with D maybe TRBD2 (6 bases). Trimming removed 2 bases at V and 9 bases at J, with 20 bases between. The germline V gene has CDR1 SGHTA and CDR2 FQGNSA. The CDR3 totals 16 residues. This chain's CDR3 is CASSLTSGEEGRIQYF. The CDR3 nucleotides read TGTGCCAGCAGCTTAACATCAGGCGAGGAGGGGCGCATTCAGTACTTC.

In this sample, this clonotype turned up many times. The V call is TRBV11-3, the J call TRBJ2-7; 9 bases fit TRBD2. This CDR3 spans 14 amino acids. The V and J ends lost 4 bases and 2 bases, in that order; junction bases with no gene match: 3. The germline CDR1 and CDR2 sequences are SGHNT and YENEEA. The CDR3 DNA reads as TGTGCCAGCAGCTATAGCGGGAGCGCCTACGAGCAGTACTTC. It is translated as CASSYSGSAYEQYF. Full variable domain (remainder filled in from reference TRBV11-3 and TRBJ2-7): EAGVVQSPRYKIIEKKQPVAFWCNPISGHNTLYWYLQNLGQGPELLIRYENEEAVDDSQLPKDRFSAERLKGVDSTLKIQPAELGDSAVYLCASSYSGSAYEQYFGPGTRLTVT.

CDR3 DNA: TGCGCCAGCAGCCAAGAACCCAGGGCCGAGGAGACCCAGTACTTC. Protein product: CASSQEPRAEETQYF. V usage is TRBV4-1 and J usage is TRBJ2-5; D may be TRBD1 (5 bases). Trimming stripped 0 bases from V and 5 bases from J, with 13 bases between. Germline V gene data show CDR1 as MGHRA and CDR2 as YSYEKL. The CDR3 has 15 amino acids.

There are a few counts of this clonotype. The chain uses TRBV15 and TRBJ2-1; a weak D match, TRBD1 (5 bases). Germline CDR1 and CDR2: LNHNV and YYDKDF (reference sequence). CDR3 size: 15 residues. Trimming removed 0 bases from V and 6 bases from J, with 12 bases in between. The CDR3 nucleotides are TGTGCCACCAGCAGAGATCAACAGGCCTCCAATGAGCAGTTCTTC. This gives the protein CATSRDQQASNEQFF.

The CDR3 is CSAGPGLAGDTQYF. CDR3 nucleotides: TGCAGTGCGGGACCGGGACTAGCGGGAGATACGCAGTATTTT. The chain has TRBV20-1 and TRBJ2-3; 12 nucleotides align to TRBD2. Germline loops: CDR1 DFQATT, CDR2 SNEGSKA (reference sequence). With 6 bases clipped from V and 5 bases from J, the junction kept 6 bases outside the gene matches. The CDR3 is 14 amino acids.

This clonotype has at least ten counts. The chain has TRBV7-2 and TRBJ1-2; D unresolved. Germline V gives CDR1 SGHTA, CDR2 FQGNSA. The CDR3 extends over 17 amino acids. Trimming left V 3 bases short and J 4 bases short, with 21 bases between. The CDR3 nucleotides read TGTGCCAGCAGCTTTCTGAGTGCAGGCCGCATATTCTATGGCTACACCTTC. It encodes CASSFLSAGRIFYGYTF.

The chain joins TRBV29-1 to TRBJ1-1; D is uncertain. Germline CDR1 and CDR2: SQVTM and ANQGSEA. The CDR3 extends over 12 amino acids. Trimming stripped 7 bases from V and 5 bases from J, with 14 bases between. DNA of the CDR3: TGCAGCGAGCGCAGACCGGGGACTGAAGCTTTCTTT. Translating it yields CSERRPGTEAFF.

Notes on this clonotype: At one end the junction does not follow the germline gene, possibly because of a read error. The chain's CDR3 is CASNEGHSYNAQFF. CDR3 DNA sequence: TGTGCCAGTAACGAGGGGCACTCCTACAATGCGCAGTTCTTC. The V call is TRBV19, the J call TRBJ2-1; D could derive from TRBD1 or TRBD2 (5 bases each). Per the germline V gene, CDR1 is LNHDA and CDR2 is SQIVND (reference sequence). This CDR3 has 14 amino acids.

The V gene is TRBV29-1, the J gene TRBJ1-4; no definite D call. V lost 4 bases, J lost 0 bases, and 6 bases lay in between. Germline V gene data show CDR1 as SQVTM and CDR2 as ANQGSEA. There are 13 residues in the CDR3. The CDR3 DNA is TGCAGCGTTGTAGTTACAACTAATGAAAAACTGTTTTTT. Encoded protein: CSVVVTTNEKLFF.

The J gene is TRBJ2-1, the V gene TRBV23-1; 7 positions agree with TRBD2. TRBV23-1 is noted as an ORF with a role that remains uncertain. V trimming: 7 bases; J trimming: 2 bases; junction bases outside the gene matches: 14. The length of the CDR3 is 17 residues. The CDR3 reads CASTQRLWDYPYNEQFF. CDR3 nucleotides: TGCGCCAGCACCCAACGTCTTTGGGACTACCCCTACAATGAGCAGTTCTTC.

V gene TRBV4-3 combines with J gene TRBJ1-4; 9 nucleotides align to TRBD1. The germline V gene has CDR1 LGHNA and CDR2 YSLEER. The CDR3 consists of 17 residues. V dropped 2 bases and J dropped 6; count of bases not matched to a gene: 10. The CDR3 DNA sequence: TGCGCCAGCAGCCAAAAGGGACAGGGAAGGGGGGATGAAAAACTGTTTTTT. The encoded protein is CASSQKGQGRGDEKLFF.

This clonotype was observed many times. Its ends do not fully match the called genes, so a read error is possible. The rearrangement joins TRBV6-6 to TRBJ1-1; 8 bases match TRBD1. Germline values: CDR1 MNHNY, CDR2 SVGAGI (reference sequence). The CDR3 spans 12 residues. In DNA form, the CDR3 reads TGTGCCAGCAGTTACAACGGACAGGGCCCTCCCTTT. This sequence encodes CASSYNGQGPPF.

This clonotype was seen a few times. This chain uses TRBV2 with TRBJ2-1; D remains unclear. The CDR3 consists of 12 residues. Germline CDR1 reads SNHLY; CDR2 reads FYNNEI. V was cut by 2 bases and J by 8 bases, with 7 bases left in between. The CDR3: CASSEQFDEQFF. The CDR3, as DNA: TGTGCCAGCAGTGAACAGTTCGATGAGCAGTTCTTC.

The J gene is TRBJ1-2, the V gene TRBV19, with 10 bases lining up with TRBD1. Unmatched junction bases numbered 7, after V lost 5 bases and J lost 4 bases. The CDR3 length is 15 residues. Germline V gene data show CDR1 as LNHDA and CDR2 as SQIVND (reference sequence). CDR3 DNA sequence: TGTGCCAGTAGTGTGGGACAGGGGTTGGGCTATGGCTACACCTTC. Protein: CASSVGQGLGYGYTF.